This T cell receptor beta chain was recovered during a study of cytomegalovirus exposure and HLA in healthy donors. The V and J ends lost 6 bases and 4 bases, in that order; junction bases with no gene match: 4. CDR1 MDHEN and CDR2 SYDVKM come from the germline V gene. The CDR3 is 14 amino acids. 60 Vbeta and 13 Jbeta primers were used in PCR. This table comes from immunoSEQ multiplex PCR, and its TCRdb copy is limited to in-frame clones, with some not included. The sample includes more than 95,000 clones, approximately 16% of them seen just once. The chain couples TRBV28 to TRBJ2-7; 12 nucleotides match TRBD1. Sequenced sample: PBMCs. The TCR originated in a female donor in good health and CMV-seronegative. Written as DNA, the CDR3 is TGTGCCAGCAGGCCGGGACAGGGGGCATACGAGCAGTACTTC. Its protein is CASRPGQGAYEQYF.